This TCR beta chain was recorded in a study of metastatic and nonmetastatic thyroid tumors. Thyroid surgery had not been preceded by any treatment in any patient. V shed 3 bases, J shed 7 bases, and the junction held 8 bases outside the gene matches. Germline V gene data show CDR1 as KGHSH and CDR2 as LQKENI. The CDR3 has 14 residues. This clone appeared many times. Authors' analysis steps: Clinicopathological groups differed in CDR3, with these differences serving to build a distant-metastasis classifier for papillary thyroid cancer. TCRdb re-called the PCR reads via MiXCR. The V and J calls and clone size are TCRdb's, not the authors'. The sample has 33,000 or so clones, around 7% seen once.

This TCR derives from a female donor with papillary thyroid cancer or a benign thyroid nodule (not recorded which). Some clones in this sample may be carry-over from other donors' samples. The rearrangement links TRBV18 to TRBJ1-1; 7 nucleotides align to TRBD1. Material: blood. The CDR3 sequence: CASSPSGTDLEAFF. CDR3 DNA sequence: TGTGCCAGCTCACCGTCCGGGACAGACCTTGAAGCTTTCTTT.